The 18 T cell receptor beta chains presented below share a single source sample, sequenced in a study of blood T cell repertoires in COVID-19. Repertoires were generated with immunoSEQ multiplex PCR, while TCRdb's copy carries only in-frame clones and drops some. The sample includes under 300,000 clones, 82% of them seen just once. The sample consisted of peripheral blood. The source of these receptors is a woman at least 80 years old with active or convalescent COVID-19.

The J gene is TRBJ2-7, the V gene TRBV6-1; D is ambiguous. The germline V gene has CDR1 MNHNS and CDR2 SASEGT. There are 13 residues in the CDR3. The V end was cut by 3 bases, the J end by 3 bases, with 9 bases between. CDR3: CASSEQASYEQYF. The CDR3 DNA reads as TGTGCCAGCAGTGAGCAGGCCAGCTACGAGCAGTACTTC.

This clone was found a few times. The V gene is TRBV2, the J gene TRBJ1-4, with D unclear. Trimming took 5 bases from V and 6 from J, leaving 7 bases between them. The germline V gene encodes CDR1 SNHLY and CDR2 FYNNEI. This CDR3 spans 12 amino acids. This CDR3 is CASSQEDEKLFF. CDR3 coding DNA: TGTGCCAGCAGTCAGGAAGATGAAAAACTGTTTTTT.

The V and J genes are TRBV5-1 and TRBJ2-2; D may be TRBD2 (5 bases). The CDR3 runs to 14 residues. V lost 4 bases to trimming and J lost 7 bases, with 14 bases between them. Germline-derived CDR1 and CDR2 are SGHRS and YFSETQ. Written as DNA, the CDR3 is TGCGCCAGCAGCATGGACGTTGAGGGCGGGGAGCTGTTTTTT. Translation gives CASSMDVEGGELFF.

This clone came up once. The rearrangement joins TRBV27 to TRBJ2-2, with D perhaps TRBD2 (5 bases). V lost 7 bases and J 4 bases, leaving 19 bases between the germline ends. This CDR3 region has 16 residues. Germline CDR1 is MNHEY and CDR2 is SMNVEV (reference sequence). The chain's CDR3 is CASILSFPSTTGELFF. The DNA of the CDR3 is TGTGCCAGCATACTGTCGTTCCCTAGCACCACCGGGGAGCTGTTTTTT.

V usage is TRBV2 and J usage is TRBJ2-1; maybe TRBD2 (6 bases). This CDR3 comprises 15 residues. CDR1 is SNHLY, CDR2 FYNNEI, per germline. With 5 bases removed from V and 7 bases from J, the gap between germline ends came to 18 bases. The CDR3 spells CASSPLAISGNEQFF. The CDR3 bases are TGTGCCAGCAGTCCACTAGCTATCTCTGGGAATGAGCAGTTCTTC.

Ten or more counts support this clone. V usage is TRBV5-1 and J usage is TRBJ1-4, with 11 nucleotides matching TRBD1. Per germline, CDR1 SGHRS and CDR2 YFSETQ. The V and J ends lost 0 bases and 5 bases, in that order; junction bases with no gene match: 3. The CDR3 has 16 residues. The CDR3 loop is CASSLGDRGSNEKLFF. DNA of the CDR3: TGCGCCAGCAGCTTGGGGGACAGGGGGTCGAATGAAAAACTGTTTTTT.

The chain uses TRBV28 and TRBJ1-2; TRBD1 agrees at 9 bases. The CDR3 extends over 13 amino acids. Germline CDR1 reads MDHEN; CDR2 reads SYDVKM. Germline trimming cut 8 bases from V and 5 bases from J; bases unmatched to any gene: 6. The CDR3 loop reads CASALGQGYGYTF. The CDR3 DNA is TGTGCCAGCGCTCTCGGACAGGGGTATGGCTACACCTTC.

The rearrangement uses TRBV4-1 and TRBJ1-3; no definite D call. This CDR3 is built from 15 residues. Per germline, CDR1 MGHRA and CDR2 YSYEKL. V lost 0 bases, J lost 4 bases, and 10 bases lay in between. CDR3 protein: CASSQDDETGNTIYF. The CDR3 nucleotides are TGCGCCAGCAGCCAAGATGATGAGACAGGAAACACCATATATTTT.

With respect to this clone: It is unclear where the CDR3 begins or ends on the DNA, so no DNA is shown, and the CDR3 is as TCRdb lists it. This rearrangement joins TRBV2 to TRBJ1-4. CDR1 is SNHLY and CDR2 is FYNNEI in the germline V gene. With termini counted, the CDR3 has 13 amino acids. CDR3 protein: CASSSSVGEKLFF.

The chain recombines TRBV3-1 (or the pseudogene TRBV3-2) with TRBJ2-6, with D maybe TRBD1 (5 bases). The CDR3 covers 17 residues. From germline, CDR1 is LGHDT and CDR2 YNNKEL (reference sequence). With 4 bases removed from V and 2 bases from J, the gap between germline ends came to 15 bases. This CDR3 reads CASSPQYRGTGANVLTF. In nucleotides, the CDR3 is TGTGCCAGCAGCCCCCAATATAGGGGAACTGGGGCCAACGTCCTGACTTTC.

The J gene is TRBJ1-2, the V gene TRBV7-8; unclear D gene. The V gene lost 1 base and the J gene lost 2 bases, with 5 bases spanning the gap. The germline V gene has CDR1 SGHVS and CDR2 FQNEAQ. This CDR3 contains 13 residues. The CDR3, as DNA: TGTGCCAGCAGCTTAGGGGCAAACTATGGCTACACCTTC. As protein: CASSLGANYGYTF.

This clone has just a few counts. This chain joins TRBV28 and TRBJ1-5; D possibly corresponds to TRBD1 (6 bases). Germline assignment: CDR1 MDHEN and CDR2 SYDVKM. V was shortened by 3 bases and J by 4 bases, with 13 bases between the two germline ends. The CDR3 spans 15 residues. The CDR3 sequence is CASSLGGRKNQPQHF. The CDR3 nucleotides read TGTGCCAGCAGTTTGGGGGGGCGTAAAAATCAGCCCCAGCATTTT.

The chain joins TRBV28 to TRBJ1-5; tentative D call: TRBD1 (5 bases). Germline lookup yields CDR1 MDHEN and CDR2 SYDVKM. Between the trimmed V and J ends, which lost 6 bases and 4 bases, there was a span of 13 bases. This CDR3 has 14 residues. For the CDR3, the DNA is TGTGCCAGCAGATCGACAGTAAATAATCAGCCCCAGCATTTT. Translated: CASRSTVNNQPQHF.

The genes are TRBV2 and TRBJ1-6; a possible D gene is TRBD1 (5 bases). This CDR3 region has 17 residues. Germline V lookup: CDR1 SNHLY, CDR2 FYNNEI. Deletions cut 5 bases from V and 0 bases from J, with 14 bases between. The CDR3 coding sequence is TGTGCCAGCAGTTGGACACCCTTACTCTCCTATAATTCACCCCTCCACTTT. Translation gives CASSWTPLLSYNSPLHF. The whole variable domain, filled in from reference TRBV2 and TRBJ1-6, reads EPEVTQTPSHQVTQMGQEVILRCVPISNHLYFYWYRQILGQKVEFLVSFYNNEISEKSEIFDDQFSVERPDGSNFTLKIRSTKLEDSAMYFCASSWTPLLSYNSPLHFGNGTRLTVT.

The rearrangement uses TRBV7-9 and TRBJ2-2; no reliable D call. CDR1 SEHNR and CDR2 FQNEAQ come from the germline V gene (reference sequence). V was cut by 2 bases and J by 0 bases, with 4 bases left in between. CDR3 length equals 14 residues. The CDR3 spells CASSLRANTGELFF. As DNA, the CDR3 is TGTGCCAGCAGCTTAAGAGCGAACACCGGGGAGCTGTTTTTT.

The rearrangement uses TRBV30 and TRBJ2-2; unclear D gene. Per the germline V gene, CDR1 is GTSNPN and CDR2 is SVGIG (reference sequence). The length of the CDR3 is 15 residues. The germline V and J ends were trimmed by 1 base and 1 base, with 10 bases remaining between them. In DNA form, the CDR3 reads TGTGCCTGGAGTGGCGTCAACAGGAACACCGGGGAGCTGTTTTTT. Protein product: CAWSGVNRNTGELFF.

J is TRBJ1-6 and V is TRBV3-1 (or the pseudogene TRBV3-2); TRBD1 aligns across 9 bases. CDR3 length: 15 amino acids. Germline CDR1 reads LGHDT; CDR2 reads YNNKEL (reference sequence). V trimming: 4 bases; J trimming: 10 bases; junction bases outside the gene matches: 8. CDR3 DNA: TGTGCCAGCAGCCGCCTAGGACAGGGGCCCTCACCCCTCCACTTT. Its protein is CASSRLGQGPSPLHF.

This clone was counted a single time. This sequence joins TRBV10-3 and TRBJ2-1; a possible D gene is TRBD2 (5 bases). Trimming removed 2 bases at V and 15 bases at J, with 20 bases between. This CDR3 is built from 14 residues. The germline V gene encodes CDR1 ENHRY and CDR2 SYGVKD. This CDR3 reads CAISERGRSPFPFF. CDR3 DNA sequence: TGTGCCATCAGTGAGCGGGGAAGGTCACCCTTTCCGTTCTTC.